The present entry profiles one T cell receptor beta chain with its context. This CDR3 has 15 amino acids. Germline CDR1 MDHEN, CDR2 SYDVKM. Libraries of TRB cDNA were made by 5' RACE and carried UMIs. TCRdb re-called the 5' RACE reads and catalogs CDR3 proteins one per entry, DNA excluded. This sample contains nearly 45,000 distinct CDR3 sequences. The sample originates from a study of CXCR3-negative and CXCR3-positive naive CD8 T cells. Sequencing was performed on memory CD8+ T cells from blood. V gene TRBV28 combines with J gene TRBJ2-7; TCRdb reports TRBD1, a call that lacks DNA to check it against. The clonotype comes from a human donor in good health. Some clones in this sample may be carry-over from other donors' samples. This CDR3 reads CASSSDSRGSYEQYF.